This T cell receptor (beta chain) emerged from a study of blood T cells in healthy people across ages. Total RNA, at least 5 micrograms per sample, was extracted from PBMCs. V trimming: 4 bases; J trimming: 7 bases; junction bases outside the gene matches: 7. The CDR3 length is 15 residues. Primed by a sample-barcoded 5' primer and a J-beta primer mix, a second PCR proceeded for about 7 to 11 cycles. From the 5' RACE reads, TCRdb called clonotypes with MiXCR, one entry per CDR3 protein. The sample lists about 1.6 million distinct CDR3 sequences, roughly 32% occurring once. Study conclusions and caveats: TCR beta diversity correlated strongly with naive T cell percentage.

This clonotype appeared a few times. What it recognizes is unknown. The clonotype was recovered from a woman in her 30s in good health. The chain has TRBV12-3 or TRBV12-4 and TRBJ2-5; 12 nucleotides line up with TRBD2. Sequenced sample: blood. In DNA, the CDR3 is TGTGCCAGCAGTTCCGGACTAGCGGGGAAAGGGACCCAGTACTTC. This encodes CASSSGLAGKGTQYF.